This T cell receptor beta chain originates from a study of T-cell reconstitution after alpha-beta-depleted transplantation in children. This CDR3 comprises 14 residues. V was clipped by 4 bases and J by 8 bases; unmatched bases: 6. Germline V CDR1 and CDR2: ENHRY, SYGVKD. Unique molecular identifiers were incorporated into the prepared TCRbeta library. TCRdb ran MiXCR on the PCR reads and lists one entry per CDR3 protein. The data show 350,000 to 500,000 distinct CDR3 sequences, 43% seen once. The specimen was PBMCs, collected before TCRalphabeta/CD19-depleted stem cell transplant. This clonotype originated in a girl aged 2-9 years with aplastic anemia, due to receive a stem cell transplant. The rearrangement uses TRBV10-3 and TRBJ1-4; 8 bases are shared with TRBD1. CDR3 in amino acids: CAISGQGAHEKLFF. CDR3 DNA sequence: TGTGCCATCAGTGGGCAGGGGGCCCACGAAAAACTGTTTTTT.